These T cell receptor beta chains were read from a single sample in a study of blood T cell repertoires in COVID-19. Clones were sequenced by immunoSEQ multiplex PCR, and TCRdb holds only the in-frame ones, with some missing. The sample includes 100,000 to 150,000 clones, approximately 83% of them seen just once. Material: peripheral blood. All receptors come from a man aged 80 or over with active or convalescent COVID-19. Each CDR3 is given with its conserved first and last residue. The order of the fields is D gene, V gene, clone size, J gene, CDR3 protein, CDR3 DNA. A D gene is named only where the DNA matches it firmly. The size of a clone is reported for some rows only, either as once, few or many, or as a class for expanded clones.

>TRBD2|TRBV3-1/TRBV3-2|NA|TRBJ2-3
CASSQDAGGDTQYF
TGTGCCAGCAGCCAAGACGCGGGGGGGGATACGCAGTATTTT
>TRBD2|TRBV9|NA|TRBJ2-1
CASSVGLAGENEQFF
TGTGCCAGCAGCGTAGGACTAGCGGGGGAGAATGAGCAGTTCTTC
>NA|TRBV7-8|few|TRBJ2-3
CASSAEGRLPSTDTQYF
TGTGCCAGCAGCGCAGAGGGTAGGCTACCTAGCACAGATACGCAGTATTTT
>TRBD2|TRBV19|NA|TRBJ2-4
CASSIESRAASGAKNIQYF
TGTGCCAGTAGTATAGAGTCGAGGGCGGCTAGCGGGGCGAAAAACATTCAGTACTTC
>TRBD2|TRBV7-2|NA|TRBJ2-7
CASSLVPGGTYEQYF
TGTGCCAGCAGCTTAGTGCCGGGGGGAACCTACGAGCAGTACTTC
>TRBD2|TRBV19|NA|TRBJ2-3
CASSIGPTSGEEDTQYF
TGTGCCAGTAGTATAGGACCGACTAGCGGGGAGGAAGATACGCAGTATTTT
>NA|TRBV24-1|NA|TRBJ2-3
CATSEPSGGVAAADTQYF
TGTGCCACCAGTGAACCTTCCGGAGGGGTCGCTGCGGCAGATACGCAGTATTTT
>NA|TRBV30|NA|TRBJ2-7
CAWSPSDIYEQYF
TGTGCCTGGAGTCCCTCGGACATCTACGAGCAGTACTTC
>NA|TRBV11-2|NA|TRBJ2-7
CASSLDIAGPVDFYEQYF
TGTGCCAGCAGCTTAGATATTGCAGGCCCCGTCGATTTTTACGAGCAGTACTTC
>NA|TRBV12-3/TRBV12-4|NA|TRBJ1-3
CASSPGGNTIYF
TGTGCCAGCAGCCCCGGTGGAAACACCATATATTTT
>NA|TRBV29-1|NA|TRBJ2-3
CSVARGAANTDTQYF
TGCAGCGTTGCCCGGGGAGCGGCAAACACAGATACGCAGTATTTT
>NA|TRBV11-3|NA|TRBJ2-1
CASSSRGGAGYEQFF
TGTGCCAGCAGCTCGAGGGGGGGAGCGGGGTATGAGCAGTTCTTC
>TRBD2|TRBV5-4|NA|TRBJ2-7
CASSLFGGDYEQYF
TGTGCCAGCAGCTTGTTCGGGGGGGACTACGAGCAGTACTTC
>NA|TRBV21-1|NA|TRBJ1-5
CASSNGVGLVDQPQHF
TGTGCCAGCAGCAATGGGGTAGGACTTGTCGATCAGCCCCAGCATTTT
>TRBD2|TRBV30|NA|TRBJ2-1
CAWALGIAGTFYNEQFF
TGTGCCTGGGCCCTTGGGATAGCGGGTACCTTCTACAATGAGCAGTTCTTC
>TRBD2|TRBV19|NA|TRBJ2-7
CASSSGLAGPIYEQYF
TGTGCCAGTAGTTCTGGACTAGCCGGGCCGATCTACGAGCAGTACTTC
>NA|TRBV7-9|NA|TRBJ1-1
CASSLVVYGDTEAFF
TGTGCCAGCAGCTTAGTAGTATACGGGGACACTGAAGCTTTCTTT
>NA|TRBV30|once|TRBJ1-2
CAWSVHRDGYTF
TGTGCCTGGAGTGTACACAGGGACGGCTACACCTTC
>NA|TRBV20-1|NA|TRBJ1-2
CSASQGTHGYTF
TGCAGTGCTAGTCAGGGGACCCATGGCTACACCTTC
>NA|TRBV14|NA|TRBJ2-5
CASSQGGMGSPQETQYF
TGTGCCAGCAGCCAAGGAGGGATGGGCAGCCCCCAAGAGACCCAGTACTTC
>TRBD1|TRBV5-1|few|TRBJ1-5
CASSLDGQGAIQPQHF
TGCGCCAGCAGCTTGGACGGACAGGGGGCAATTCAGCCCCAGCATTTT
>TRBD2|TRBV11-1|NA|TRBJ2-3
CASRVGRGRVADTQYF
TGTGCCAGCAGAGTCGGTCGCGGGAGGGTGGCAGATACGCAGTATTTT
>TRBD2|TRBV5-5|NA|TRBJ2-7
CASSPGTSGGGEQYF
TGTGCCAGCAGCCCCGGGACTAGCGGGGGGGGCGAGCAGTACTTC
>NA|TRBV3-1/TRBV3-2|NA|TRBJ1-5
CASSQGLQPQHF
TGTGCCAGCAGCCAAGGGCTTCAGCCCCAGCATTTT
>NA|TRBV6-5|NA|TRBJ2-2
CATSPTYNTGELFF
TGTGCCACCTCCCCGACATATAACACCGGGGAGCTGTTTTTT
>NA|TRBV11-2|once|TRBJ2-1
CASSGQLSSYNEQFF
TGTGCCAGCAGCGGGCAGCTGAGCTCCTACAATGAGCAGTTCTTC
>TRBD1|TRBV19|NA|TRBJ2-3
CASSIRQGASTDTQYF
TGTGCCAGTAGTATAAGACAGGGGGCTAGCACAGATACGCAGTATTTT
>TRBD2|TRBV5-1|NA|TRBJ2-1
CAGAIAGGPNNEQFF
TGCGCGGGGGCAATAGCGGGAGGGCCAAACAATGAGCAGTTCTTC
>NA|TRBV7-3|NA|TRBJ2-7
CASSLGRESYEQYF
TGTGCCAGCAGCTTAGGACGGGAATCCTACGAGCAGTACTTC
>NA|TRBV7-9|NA|TRBJ2-3
CASSPPRDTQYF
TGTGCCAGCAGCCCCCCCCGTGATACGCAGTATTTT
>NA|TRBV3-1/TRBV3-2|NA|TRBJ1-1
CASSPYLQGHTEAFF
TGTGCCAGCAGCCCCTACCTGCAGGGGCACACTGAAGCTTTCTTT
>NA|TRBV3-1/TRBV3-2|NA|TRBJ2-7
CASSQESGGWNEQYF
TGTGCCAGCAGCCAAGAGTCTGGAGGTTGGAACGAGCAGTACTTC
>TRBD1|TRBV29-1|NA|TRBJ1-4
CSVLTQGASEKLFF
TGCAGCGTACTTACCCAGGGGGCGAGTGAAAAACTGTTTTTT
>NA|TRBV4-3|NA|TRBJ2-7
CASSRVAGGRNEQYF
TGCGCCAGCAGCCGGGTGGCCGGGGGGCGGAACGAGCAGTACTTC
>TRBD1|TRBV7-9|few|TRBJ1-1
CASSPRTGVNTEAFF
TGTGCCAGCAGCCCGCGGACAGGGGTGAACACTGAAGCTTTCTTT
>TRBD1|TRBV11-3|NA|TRBJ2-1
CASSYRDRVGEQFF
TGTGCCAGCAGCTACCGGGACAGGGTGGGTGAGCAGTTCTTC
>TRBD2|TRBV19|NA|TRBJ2-1
CASSISSGGRQWQFF
TGTGCCAGTAGTATCTCTAGCGGGGGCCGCCAGTGGCAGTTCTTC
>NA|TRBV28|NA|TRBJ1-1
CASRPTGPANTEAFF
TGTGCCAGCAGGCCAACAGGGCCCGCGAACACTGAAGCTTTCTTT
>TRBD1|TRBV7-9|NA|TRBJ1-2
CASSLSGGTNYGYTF
TGTGCCAGCAGCTTGTCAGGGGGTACTAACTATGGCTACACCTTC
>TRBD2|TRBV5-6|NA|TRBJ2-3
CASSLVTSGGASDTQYF
TGTGCCAGCAGCTTGGTCACTAGCGGGGGGGCCTCGGATACGCAGTATTTT
>NA|TRBV6-5|NA|TRBJ1-4
CASSYYPGVGEKLFF
TGTGCCAGCAGTTACTATCCGGGGGTTGGTGAAAAACTGTTTTTT
>NA|TRBV19|NA|TRBJ1-5
CASSPSGPDQPQHF
TGTGCCAGTAGCCCCAGCGGGCCCGATCAGCCCCAGCATTTT